The 5 T cell receptor beta chains below all came from one sample that was sequenced in a study of response to subunit inactivated influenza vaccine (dated by TCRdb to the late 2010s). Libraries were prepared through RT-PCR. Instrument on record: Illumina HiSeq 2500. Clones were called with MiXCR by TCRdb after fastp trimmed the public reads at Q25, and only in-frame beta chains were retained. Every CDR3 protein is listed once, alongside the most common genes and DNA of its rows. In this sample the table shows roughly 700,000 distinct CDR3 sequences, about 15% of which occur a single time. In total, the top ten clones hold around 7% of the sample. Sequencing used PBMCs from blood, obtained 14 days before vaccination. These TCRs come from a man aged 45 to 65 who received an inactivated influenza vaccine. Donor details come from another sample of the same person, matched by shared clones.

This clonotype showed up just a few times. The chain combines TRBV30 with TRBJ2-7; tentative D call: TRBD1 (7 bases). This CDR3 comprises 15 residues. Trimming stripped 4 bases from V and 0 bases from J, with 16 bases between. Germline V gives CDR1 GTSNPN, CDR2 SVGIG (reference sequence). As DNA, the CDR3 is TGTGCCTGGACCGCGGGGACAGCCTCCTCCTACGAGCAGTACTTC. Residues: CAWTAGTASSYEQYF. The full variable domain, with the rest looked up from reference TRBV30 and TRBJ2-7, is SQTIHQWPATLVQPVGSPLSLECTVEGTSNPNLYWYRQAAGRGLQLLFYSVGIGQISSEVPQNLSASRPQDRQFILSSKKLLLSDSGFYLCAWTAGTASSYEQYFGPGTRLTVT.

The gene calls are TRBV12-3 or TRBV12-4 and TRBJ2-7; 8 bases align to TRBD2. The ends lost 8 bases at V and 0 bases at J; junction bases unmatched: 3. The CDR3 runs 13 residues. This CDR3 reads CASREGGSYEQYF. The CDR3 DNA sequence: TGTGCCAGCCGGGAGGGAGGCTCCTACGAGCAGTACTTC.

The chain carries TRBV4-3 and TRBJ2-3; D tentatively fits TRBD1 or TRBD2 (5 bases each). CDR1 is LGHNA, CDR2 YSLEER, per germline. V was clipped by 1 base and J by 4 bases, with 12 bases between them. The CDR3 spans 15 residues. The CDR3 DNA reads TGCGCCAGCAGCCAAGTTGTGCAGGGACCAGATACGCAGTATTTT. Translating gives CASSQVVQGPDTQYF.

This clonotype showed up many times. The chain carries TRBV5-5 and TRBJ2-1; D remains unclear. There are 15 residues in the CDR3. Trimming pared 2 bases from V and 6 bases from J, leaving 15 bases between. CDR1 and CDR2 from the germline V gene are SGHKS and YYEKEE (reference sequence). The CDR3 region has the DNA TGTGCCAGCAGCTTAGCGCAGGCAGACCTCAATGAGCAGTTCTTC. Translated: CASSLAQADLNEQFF.

This clonotype occurred once. Since a much larger clone is just one base distant, this may be a read error. The chain recombines TRBV4-3 with TRBJ2-7, with TRBD2 matching over 11 bases. Germline lookup yields CDR1 LGHNA and CDR2 YSLEER. CDR3 length equals 16 residues. In DNA form, the CDR3 reads TGCGCCTGCAGCCAAGGGTCTCTAGCGGGAGGAAACGAGCAGTACTTC. Translating gives CACSQGSLAGGNEQYF.